The 28 T cell receptor beta chains listed next were all sequenced from one sample in a study of T cells in Graves' hyperthyroidism and ophthalmopathy (dated by TCRdb to the late 2010s). Library construction relied on multiplex PCR. The instrument given in TCRdb is Illumina HiSeq 2000. The TCR beta CDR3 regions were amplified from the RNA transcripts. A first-round RT-PCR of the TCR CDR3 used the HTBI primer set with the Qiagen OneStep RT-PCR kit. TCRdb reprocessed the public reads (quality trimming at Q25 with fastp, clone calling with MiXCR) and kept in-frame beta chains. Each entry merges the rows of one CDR3 protein and shows their most common DNA and genes. The sample contains around 760,000 distinct CDR3 sequences, under 45% of them found a single time. The ten most abundant clones make up less than 35% of the sample. Source material: blood. These receptors all come from a woman in her thirties or forties with Graves' hyperthyroidism.

This chain uses TRBV6-5 with TRBJ1-4; maybe TRBD1 (5 bases). V dropped 2 bases and J dropped 7 bases, with 17 bases sitting between them. The CDR3 contains 16 residues. Germline V gene lookup returns CDR1 MNHEY and CDR2 SVGAGI. CDR3 sequence reads: CASSYEGRGLSEKLFF. CDR3 in DNA: TGTGCCAGCAGTTACGAAGGGAGGGGACTTAGTGAAAAACTGTTTTTT.

The chain links TRBV5-6 to TRBJ2-7; 8 positions agree with TRBD2. The CDR3 spans 17 residues. Germline CDR1 and CDR2: SGHDT and YYEEEE. J lost 0 bases, V lost 0 bases, and 8 bases had no gene match. This CDR3 is CASSLAPTSENSYEQYF. The CDR3 DNA reads TGTGCCAGCAGCTTGGCCCCGACTAGCGAGAACTCCTACGAGCAGTACTTC.

This clonotype was counted ten times or more. The chain employs TRBV7-7 and TRBJ1-1; D is possibly TRBD1 (5 bases). The CDR3 runs 16 residues. Looked up from germline, CDR1 is SSHAT and CDR2 is FNYEAQ (reference sequence). V lost 5 bases, J lost 3 bases, and 19 bases lay in between. The CDR3 loop reads CASSKGSLGGDTEAFF. CDR3 nucleotide sequence: TGTGCCAGCAGCAAAGGATCTCTCGGGGGTGACACTGAAGCTTTCTTT.

This clonotype has ten or more counts. The J gene is TRBJ1-1, the V gene TRBV10-3; D gene ambiguous. Germline lookup yields CDR1 ENHRY and CDR2 SYGVKD. The CDR3 extends over 12 amino acids. Between the trimmed V and J ends, which lost 8 bases and 0 bases, there was a span of 7 bases. The CDR3 nucleotides read TGTGCCATCCGGGGTCTGAACACTGAAGCTTTCTTT. Its protein is CAIRGLNTEAFF.

This chain uses TRBV28 with TRBJ1-1; D call uncertain. Germline CDR1 reads MDHEN; CDR2 reads SYDVKM. V was shortened by 7 bases and J by 1 base, with 10 bases between the two germline ends. The CDR3 has 13 amino acids. CDR3 region: CASIEGQNTEAFF. The CDR3 coding sequence is TGTGCCAGCATAGAGGGCCAGAACACTGAAGCTTTCTTT.

In the case of this clonotype: A read error may be the cause here, since a much bigger clone is one base away. The chain recombines TRBV25-1 with TRBJ1-4; the D gene is possibly TRBD1 (5 bases). The germline V and J ends were trimmed by 6 bases and 0 bases, with 11 bases remaining between them. Germline assignment: CDR1 MGHDK and CDR2 SYGVNS. The CDR3 totals 15 residues. The CDR3 DNA is TGTGCCAGCAGCGTCAGAGGGGCAACTAATGAAAAACTGTTTTTT. It codes for CASSVRGATNEKLFF. The complete variable domain, with remaining parts taken from reference TRBV25-1 and TRBJ1-4, reads EADIYQTPRYLVIGTGKKITLECSQTMGHDKMYWYQQDPGMELHLIHYSYGVNSTEKGDLSSESTVSRIRTEHFPLTLESARPSHTSQYLCASSVRGATNEKLFFGSGTQLSVL.

The rearrangement joins TRBV10-3 to TRBJ1-2, with D unclear. V was trimmed by 4 bases and J by 3 bases, leaving 6 bases between them. Germline V gene data show CDR1 as ENHRY and CDR2 as SYGVKD. There are 12 residues in the CDR3. The CDR3 loop reads CAISGEHYGYTF. CDR3 bases: TGTGCCATCAGTGGGGAACACTATGGCTACACCTTC.

This clonotype has a count of ten or more. The CDR3: CATSRTDTQYF. The DNA for the CDR3 is TGTGCCACCAGCCGCACAGATACGCAGTATTTT. The chain links TRBV15 to TRBJ2-3; D unresolved. Germline CDR1 LNHNV, CDR2 YYDKDF (reference sequence). CDR3 size: 11 residues. V lost 5 bases and J lost 1, with 1 base in between.

This clonotype was detected ten times or more. The chain carries TRBV19 and TRBJ1-5, with 12 bases matching TRBD1. After removal of 7 bases from V and 11 bases from J, the junction contained 15 bases not matched to a gene. This CDR3 region has 16 residues. Germline V gene data show CDR1 as LNHDA and CDR2 as SQIVND (reference sequence). Here the CDR3 reads CASKMGQGAGMSTQHF. In DNA, the CDR3 is TGTGCCAGTAAAATGGGACAGGGGGCGGGGATGTCAACCCAGCATTTT.

The chain combines TRBV29-1 with TRBJ2-7; possibly TRBD1 or TRBD2 for D (5 bases each). The CDR3 spans 14 residues. The germline gives CDR1 SQVTM, CDR2 ANQGSEA. Trimming shortened V by 0 bases and J by 2 bases, and 11 bases separated the two germline ends. The CDR3 spells CSVEDGRGAYEQYF. Written as DNA, the CDR3 is TGCAGCGTTGAAGATGGGAGAGGGGCCTACGAGCAGTACTTC.

This clonotype has a handful of counts. Being one base from a much bigger clone, this may be a read error. Without the conserved terminal phenylalanine or tryptophan, this CDR3 likely stems from a read error. V is TRBV7-2 and J is TRBJ2-5, with TRBD1 as a possible D gene (6 bases). The CDR3 runs to 16 residues. CDR1 SGHTA and CDR2 FQGNSA come from the germline V gene. V lost 6 bases to trimming and J lost 5 bases, with 22 bases between them. CDR3 nucleotides: TGTGCCAGCAGTTCGCCCGCAGGGGATCATGGGGAGACCCAGTACCTC. It translates to CASSSPAGDHGETQYL.

Of note for this clonotype: This may be a read error, as it is one base from a much larger clone. The DNA of the CDR3 is TGTGCCAGCAGCGCGGGGCGGGGACTAGTCCCTTACGAGCAGTACTTC. This translates into CASSAGRGLVPYEQYF. The V call is TRBV7-9, the J call TRBJ2-7; 8 nucleotides align to TRBD2. The germline CDR1 and CDR2 sequences are SEHNR and FQNEAQ (reference sequence). The CDR3 spans 16 residues. The V segment lost 5 bases and the J segment 4 bases; nucleotides outside the gene matches: 13.

The V gene is TRBV5-1, the J gene TRBJ2-6, with D perhaps TRBD2 (5 bases). Germline CDR1 and CDR2: SGHRS and YFSETQ. V was pared by 0 bases and J by 0 bases, with 10 bases between. CDR3 length: 17 amino acids. The CDR3 is CASSLVPGSSGANVLTF. CDR3 nucleotide sequence: TGCGCCAGCAGCTTGGTTCCGGGGAGCTCTGGGGCCAACGTCCTGACTTTC.

As for this clonotype: Since a much larger clone is just one base distant, this may be a read error. The CDR3: CAISESRAGDQSQHF. In DNA, the CDR3 is TGTGCCATCAGTGAGTCGAGGGCAGGGGACCAGTCCCAGCATTTT. The chain employs TRBV10-3 and TRBJ1-5; tentative D call: TRBD1 (6 bases). This CDR3 comprises 15 residues. CDR1 and CDR2 from the germline V gene are ENHRY and SYGVKD. Trimming left V 0 bases short and J 11 bases short, with 17 bases between.

This clonotype occurred once. No conserved phenylalanine or tryptophan ends this CDR3, so it is likely a read error. The DNA is left out, because the CDR3 cannot be placed on it with certainty; the CDR3 is given as TCRdb lists it. The CDR3 protein is CASSQDPSD. The V call is TRBV7-2, the J call TRBJ1-6. The V gene's germline CDR1 is SGHTA and CDR2 FQGNSA. The CDR3 is made up of 9 amino acids, end residues included.

This clonotype was observed many times. The rearrangement joins TRBV12-3 or TRBV12-4 to TRBJ1-1; TRBD1 is a possible D gene (6 bases). V was trimmed by 8 bases and J by 4 bases, leaving 23 bases between them. The length of the CDR3 is 16 residues. This chain's CDR3 is CASGTRRGKISTEAFF. CDR3 nucleotide sequence: TGTGCCAGCGGGACCCGCAGGGGAAAGATTAGCACTGAAGCTTTCTTT.

In this sample, this clonotype turned up a few times. The chain joins TRBV4-1 to TRBJ2-7; the D is unclear. V was trimmed by 0 bases and J by 3 bases, leaving 18 bases between them. This CDR3 comprises 17 residues. Germline loops: CDR1 MGHRA, CDR2 YSYEKL. DNA of the CDR3: TGCGCCAGCAGCCAAGACGGTATTGGCACAGCCTTCTACGAGCAGTACTTC. This sequence encodes CASSQDGIGTAFYEQYF.

This clonotype has a handful of counts. This chain links TRBV3-1 with TRBJ2-6; 10 bases align to TRBD1. The trim removed 3 bases at V and 0 bases at J, leaving 5 bases unmatched. The V gene's germline CDR1 is LGHDT and CDR2 YNNKEL (reference sequence). The CDR3 extends over 18 amino acids. The CDR3 DNA is TGTGCCAGCAGCCATCAAGGGACAGGGGACTCTGGGGCCAACGTCCTGACTTTC. It translates to CASSHQGTGDSGANVLTF.

This clonotype came up a few times. The chain carries TRBV28 and TRBJ1-2, with TRBD1 identical over 10 bases. Germline V gene lookup returns CDR1 MDHEN and CDR2 SYDVKM. This CDR3 contains 16 residues. V shed 5 bases, J shed 3 bases, and the junction held 9 bases outside the gene matches. The CDR3 region is CASSPLGTGEDYGYTF. The DNA for the CDR3 is TGTGCCAGCAGTCCCTTAGGGACAGGGGAAGACTATGGCTACACCTTC.

This clonotype was picked up many times. The chain recombines TRBV19 with TRBJ1-1; tentative D call: TRBD1 (5 bases). Germline CDR1 LNHDA, CDR2 SQIVND (reference sequence). V gave up 7 bases and J gave up 0 bases, with 18 bases separating them. The CDR3 spans 16 residues. In DNA, the CDR3 is TGTGCCAGTACTCACCGGGCCGGGACGATGAACACTGAAGCTTTCTTT. Translation: CASTHRAGTMNTEAFF. The full variable domain, in which reference TRBV19 and TRBJ1-1 provide the parts outside the CDR3, is DGGITQSPKYLFRKEGQNVTLSCEQNLNHDAMYWYRQDPGQGLRLIYYSQIVNDFQKGDIAEGYSVSREKKESFPLTVTSAQKNPTAFYLCASTHRAGTMNTEAFFGQGTRLTVV.

This clonotype was observed at least ten times. The chain is built from TRBV7-9 and TRBJ2-7; possibly TRBD1 for D (5 bases). Trimming removed 10 bases from V and 3 bases from J, with 16 bases in between. Germline V gives CDR1 SEHNR, CDR2 FQNEAQ (reference sequence). The length of the CDR3 is 13 residues. CDR3 amino acids: CATSFGADYEQYF. The CDR3 region has the DNA TGTGCCACCAGTTTTGGGGCAGACTACGAGCAGTACTTC.

This clonotype was observed a single time. A much larger clone lies a single base off, so this may be a read error. DNA for the CDR3: TGTGCCAGCAGCCCCGGGGAGTGGAACACCATATATTTT. It codes for CASSPGEWNTIYF. This chain uses TRBV7-9 with TRBJ1-3; D remains unclear. V gave up 5 bases and J gave up 7 bases, with 12 bases separating them. Germline values: CDR1 SEHNR, CDR2 FQNEAQ (reference sequence). CDR3 length equals 13 residues. The complete variable domain, with remaining parts taken from reference TRBV7-9 and TRBJ1-3, reads DTGVSQNPRHKITKRGQNVTFRCDPISEHNRLYWYRQTLGQGPEFLTYFQNEAQLEKSRLLSDRFSAERPKGSFSTLEIQRTEQGDSAMYLCASSPGEWNTIYFGEGSWLTVV.

Concerning this clonotype: A read error may be the cause here, since a much bigger clone is one base away. The chain links TRBV19 to TRBJ1-1; D unclear. V was shortened by 10 bases and J by 1 base, with 7 bases between the two germline ends. The germline V gene encodes CDR1 LNHDA and CDR2 SQIVND (reference sequence). The CDR3 covers 11 residues. This CDR3 reads CATTRNTEAFF. The CDR3 bases are TGTGCCACCACCAGGAACACTGAAGCTTTCTTT.

This sequence joins TRBV7-9 and TRBJ1-3, with 7 bases aligning to TRBD1. V was pared by 8 bases and J by 0 bases, with 4 bases of the junction left unmatched. CDR1 is SEHNR and CDR2 is FQNEAQ in the germline V gene (reference sequence). This CDR3 contains 14 residues. The CDR3, as DNA: TGTGCCAGCGGACAGGTCCGCTCTGGAAACACCATATATTTT. This encodes CASGQVRSGNTIYF.

The chain joins TRBV4-3 to TRBJ1-4, with D unresolved. Deletions cut 0 bases from V and 4 bases from J, with 9 bases between. Germline V gene data show CDR1 as LGHNA and CDR2 as YSLEER. The CDR3 is 15 residues long. CDR3 amino acids: CASSQDPGYNEKLFF. The CDR3 DNA is TGCGCCAGCAGCCAAGATCCGGGTTATAATGAAAAACTGTTTTTT.

Details on this clonotype: This CDR3 fails to terminate in the conserved phenylalanine or tryptophan, so it likely reflects a read error. This rearrangement joins TRBV6-6 to TRBJ1-1, with TRBD1 matching 7 bases. The germline CDR1 and CDR2 sequences are MNHNY and SVGAGI (reference sequence). The trim removed 5 bases at V and 8 bases at J, leaving 8 bases unmatched. There are 13 residues in the CDR3. The CDR3: CASSEFDREEAFL. CDR3 in DNA: TGTGCCAGCAGTGAATTCGACAGGGAAGAAGCTTTCTTA.

This clonotype was counted between two and nine times. The chain carries TRBV9 and TRBJ2-5, with 10 bases aligning to TRBD2. Germline CDR1 is SGDLS and CDR2 is YYNGEE. CDR3 length equals 17 residues. The junction had 6 bases not matched to a gene; V was cut back by 0 bases and J by 1 base. The CDR3 sequence is CASSVGTSGTLQETQYF. Here the CDR3 DNA reads TGTGCCAGCAGCGTAGGGACTAGCGGAACCCTCCAAGAGACCCAGTACTTC. Looking up the rest from reference TRBV9 and TRBJ2-5 gives the full variable domain: DSGVTQTPKHLITATGQRVTLRCSPRSGDLSVYWYQQSLDQGLQFLIQYYNGEERAKGNILERFSAQQFPDLHSELNLSSLELGDSALYFCASSVGTSGTLQETQYFGPGTRLLVL.

This clonotype showed up many times. The V call is TRBV24-1, the J call TRBJ2-7, with 8 bases that match TRBD1. CDR1 is KGHDR, CDR2 SFDVKD, per germline. Trimming at V came to 9 bases and at J to 5 bases, leaving 8 bases not matched to a gene. There are 13 residues in the CDR3. The DNA of the CDR3 is TGTGCCACCGGAGGACAGGGTATTGACGAGCAGTACTTC. It is translated as CATGGQGIDEQYF.